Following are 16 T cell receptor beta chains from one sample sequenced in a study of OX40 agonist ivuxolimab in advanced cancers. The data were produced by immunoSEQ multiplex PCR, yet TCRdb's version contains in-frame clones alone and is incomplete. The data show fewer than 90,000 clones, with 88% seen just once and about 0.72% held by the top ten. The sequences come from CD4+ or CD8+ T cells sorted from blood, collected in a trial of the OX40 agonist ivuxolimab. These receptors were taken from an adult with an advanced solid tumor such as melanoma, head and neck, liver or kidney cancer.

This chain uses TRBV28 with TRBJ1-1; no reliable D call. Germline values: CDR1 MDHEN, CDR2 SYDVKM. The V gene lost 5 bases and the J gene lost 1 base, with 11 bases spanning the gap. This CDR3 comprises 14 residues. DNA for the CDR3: TGTGCCAGCAGTCCCGGGGTTGAGAACACTGAAGCTTTCTTT. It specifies CASSPGVENTEAFF.

This CDR3 reads CASSLGSALAYEQYF. Written as DNA, the CDR3 is TGTGCCAGCAGCTTAGGTTCAGCGTTAGCCTACGAGCAGTACTTC. This chain uses TRBV7-2 with TRBJ2-7; the D is unclear. The CDR3 runs 15 residues. Germline lookup yields CDR1 SGHTA and CDR2 FQGNSA. V was trimmed by 1 base and J by 2 bases, leaving 12 bases between them.

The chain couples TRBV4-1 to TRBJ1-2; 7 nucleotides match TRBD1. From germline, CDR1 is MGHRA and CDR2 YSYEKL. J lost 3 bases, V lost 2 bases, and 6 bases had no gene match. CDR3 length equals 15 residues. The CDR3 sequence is CASSQSTGAYYGYTF. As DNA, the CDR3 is TGCGCCAGCAGCCAATCTACAGGGGCCTACTATGGCTACACCTTC.

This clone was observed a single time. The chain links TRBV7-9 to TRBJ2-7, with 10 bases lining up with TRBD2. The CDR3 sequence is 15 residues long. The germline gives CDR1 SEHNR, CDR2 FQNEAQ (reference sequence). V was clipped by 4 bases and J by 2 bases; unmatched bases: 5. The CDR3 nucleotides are TGTGCCAGCAGCTCCAGGACTAGCGGTCCCTACGAGCAGTACTTC. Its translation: CASSSRTSGPYEQYF.

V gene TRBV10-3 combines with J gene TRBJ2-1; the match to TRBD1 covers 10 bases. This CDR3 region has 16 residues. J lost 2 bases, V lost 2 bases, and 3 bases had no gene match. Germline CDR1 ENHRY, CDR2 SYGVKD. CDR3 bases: TGTGCCATCAGTGAGGGGGACAGGGGCACCTACAATGAGCAGTTCTTC. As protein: CAISEGDRGTYNEQFF.

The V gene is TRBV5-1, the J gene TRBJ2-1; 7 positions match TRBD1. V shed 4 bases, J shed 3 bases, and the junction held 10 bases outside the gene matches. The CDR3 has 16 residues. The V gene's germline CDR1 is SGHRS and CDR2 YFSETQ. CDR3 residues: CASSRETGAGYNEQFF. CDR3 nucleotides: TGCGCCAGCAGCCGAGAAACAGGGGCCGGCTACAATGAGCAGTTCTTC.

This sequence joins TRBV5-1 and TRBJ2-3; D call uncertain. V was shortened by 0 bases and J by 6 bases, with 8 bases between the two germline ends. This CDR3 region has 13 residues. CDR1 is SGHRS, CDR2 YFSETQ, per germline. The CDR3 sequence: CASSLDRADTQYF. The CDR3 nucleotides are TGCGCCAGCAGCTTGGATAGGGCTGATACGCAGTATTTT.

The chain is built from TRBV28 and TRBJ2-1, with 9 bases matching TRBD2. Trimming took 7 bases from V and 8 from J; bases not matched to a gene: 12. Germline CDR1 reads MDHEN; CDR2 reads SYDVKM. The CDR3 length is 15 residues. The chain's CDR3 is CASKGGRARFDEQFF. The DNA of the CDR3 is TGTGCCAGCAAGGGCGGGAGGGCCCGTTTTGATGAGCAGTTCTTC.

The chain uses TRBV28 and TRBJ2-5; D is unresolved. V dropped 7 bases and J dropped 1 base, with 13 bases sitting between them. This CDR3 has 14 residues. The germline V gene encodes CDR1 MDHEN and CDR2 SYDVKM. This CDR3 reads CASTKDQFQETQYF. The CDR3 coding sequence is TGTGCCAGCACCAAGGACCAATTCCAAGAGACCCAGTACTTC.

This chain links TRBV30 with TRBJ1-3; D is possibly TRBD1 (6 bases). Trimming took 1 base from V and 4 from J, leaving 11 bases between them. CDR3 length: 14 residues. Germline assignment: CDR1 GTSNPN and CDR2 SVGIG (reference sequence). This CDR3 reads CAWSGGGAGNTIYF. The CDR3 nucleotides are TGTGCCTGGAGTGGTGGGGGCGCCGGAAACACCATATATTTT.

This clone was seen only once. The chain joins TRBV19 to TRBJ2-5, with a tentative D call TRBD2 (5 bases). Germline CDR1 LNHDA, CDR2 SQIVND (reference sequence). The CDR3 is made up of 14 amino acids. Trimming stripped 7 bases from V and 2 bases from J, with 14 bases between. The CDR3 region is CASTMGARQETQYF. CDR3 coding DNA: TGTGCCAGTACCATGGGAGCCAGACAAGAGACCCAGTACTTC. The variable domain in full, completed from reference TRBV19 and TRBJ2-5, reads DGGITQSPKYLFRKEGQNVTLSCEQNLNHDAMYWYRQDPGQGLRLIYYSQIVNDFQKGDIAEGYSVSREKKESFPLTVTSAQKNPTAFYLCASTMGARQETQYFGPGTRLLVL.

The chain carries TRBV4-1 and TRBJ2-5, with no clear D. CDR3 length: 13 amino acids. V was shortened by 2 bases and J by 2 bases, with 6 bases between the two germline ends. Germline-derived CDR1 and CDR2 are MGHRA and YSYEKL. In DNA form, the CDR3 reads TGCGCCAGCAGCCAATTCTCACAAGAGACCCAGTACTTC. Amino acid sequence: CASSQFSQETQYF.

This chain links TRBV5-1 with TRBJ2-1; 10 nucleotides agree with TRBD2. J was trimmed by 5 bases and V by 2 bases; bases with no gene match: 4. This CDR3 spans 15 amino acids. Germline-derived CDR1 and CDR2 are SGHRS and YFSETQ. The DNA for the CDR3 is TGCGCCAGCAGCTTCTGGACTAGCGGTGACAATGAGCAGTTCTTC. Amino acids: CASSFWTSGDNEQFF.

CDR3 nucleotides: TGTGCCAGCAGCTCGCCCCAGGGTTATGAGACCCAGTACTTC. Protein: CASSSPQGYETQYF. The rearrangement joins TRBV7-2 to TRBJ2-5, with D tentatively TRBD1 (5 bases). Germline V gene data show CDR1 as SGHTA and CDR2 as FQGNSA. V was pared by 4 bases and J by 5 bases, with 14 bases between. The CDR3 is made up of 14 amino acids.

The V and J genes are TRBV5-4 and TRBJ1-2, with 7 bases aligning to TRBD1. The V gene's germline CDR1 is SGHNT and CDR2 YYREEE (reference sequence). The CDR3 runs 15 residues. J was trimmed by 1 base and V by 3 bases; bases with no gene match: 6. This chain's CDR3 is CASSWGTAINYGYTF. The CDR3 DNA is TGTGCCAGCAGCTGGGGGACAGCGATTAACTATGGCTACACCTTC.

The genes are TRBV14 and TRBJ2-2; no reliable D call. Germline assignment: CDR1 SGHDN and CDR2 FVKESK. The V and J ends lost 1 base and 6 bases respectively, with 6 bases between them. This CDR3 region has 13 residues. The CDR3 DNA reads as TGTGCCAGCAGCCAAGCTCTAGCCGGGGAGCTGTTTTTT. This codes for CASSQALAGELFF.